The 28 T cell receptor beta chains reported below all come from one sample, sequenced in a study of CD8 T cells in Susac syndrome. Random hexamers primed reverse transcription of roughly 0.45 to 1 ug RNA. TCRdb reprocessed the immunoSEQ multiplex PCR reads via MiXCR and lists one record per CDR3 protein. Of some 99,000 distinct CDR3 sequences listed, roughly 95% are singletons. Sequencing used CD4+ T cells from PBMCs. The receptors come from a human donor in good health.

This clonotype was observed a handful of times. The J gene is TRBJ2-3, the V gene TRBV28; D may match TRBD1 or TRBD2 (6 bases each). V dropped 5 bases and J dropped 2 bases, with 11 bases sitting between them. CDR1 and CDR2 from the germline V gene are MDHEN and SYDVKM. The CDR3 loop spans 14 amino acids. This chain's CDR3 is CASSPGGSTDTQYF. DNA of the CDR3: TGTGCCAGCAGTCCCGGGGGCTCCACAGATACGCAGTATTTT.

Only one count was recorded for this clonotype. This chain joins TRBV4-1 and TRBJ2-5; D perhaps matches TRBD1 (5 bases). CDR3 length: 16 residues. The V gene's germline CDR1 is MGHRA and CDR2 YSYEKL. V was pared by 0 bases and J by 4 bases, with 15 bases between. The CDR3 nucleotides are TGCGCCAGCAGCCAAGATATCATAGGGGTTCGAGAGACCCAGTACTTC. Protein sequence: CASSQDIIGVRETQYF.

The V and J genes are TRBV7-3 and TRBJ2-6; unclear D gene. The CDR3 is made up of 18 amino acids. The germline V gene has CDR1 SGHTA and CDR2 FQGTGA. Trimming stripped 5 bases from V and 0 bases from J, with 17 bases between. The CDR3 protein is CASSPRLAHPSGANVLTF. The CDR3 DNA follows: TGTGCCAGCAGCCCCCGCCTGGCCCACCCCTCTGGGGCCAACGTCCTGACTTTC. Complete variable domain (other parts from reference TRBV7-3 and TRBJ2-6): GAGVSQTPSNKVTEKGKYVELRCDPISGHTALYWYRQSLGQGPEFLIYFQGTGAADDSGLPNDRFFAVRPEGSVSTLKIQRTERGDSAVYLCASSPRLAHPSGANVLTFGAGSRLTVL.

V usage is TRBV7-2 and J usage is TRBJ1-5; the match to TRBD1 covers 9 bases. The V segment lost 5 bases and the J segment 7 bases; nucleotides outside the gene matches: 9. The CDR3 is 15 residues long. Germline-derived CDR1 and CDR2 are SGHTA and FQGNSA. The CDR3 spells CASSPEGTGLQPQHF. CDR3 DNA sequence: TGTGCCAGCAGCCCCGAAGGGACAGGGCTACAGCCCCAGCATTTT.

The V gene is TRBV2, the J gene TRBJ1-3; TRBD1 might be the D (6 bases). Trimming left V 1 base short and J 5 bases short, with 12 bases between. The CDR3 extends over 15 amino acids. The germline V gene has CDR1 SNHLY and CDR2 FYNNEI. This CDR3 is CASSEEGQGRNTIYF. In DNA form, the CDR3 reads TGTGCCAGCAGTGAAGAGGGGCAGGGGAGAAACACCATATATTTT.

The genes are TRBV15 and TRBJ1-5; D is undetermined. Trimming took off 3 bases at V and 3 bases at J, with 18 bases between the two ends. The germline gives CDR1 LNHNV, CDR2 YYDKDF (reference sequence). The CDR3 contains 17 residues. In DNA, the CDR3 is TGTGCCACCAGCAGGGGCGTCAAACGGGGATTCAATCAGCCCCAGCATTTT. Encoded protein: CATSRGVKRGFNQPQHF.

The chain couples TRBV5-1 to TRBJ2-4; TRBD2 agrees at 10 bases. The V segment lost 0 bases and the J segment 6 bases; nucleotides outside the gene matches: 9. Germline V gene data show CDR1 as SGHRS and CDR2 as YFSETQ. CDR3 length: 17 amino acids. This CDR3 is CASSLGAPTSGLNIQYF. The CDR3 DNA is TGCGCCAGCAGCTTGGGGGCGCCGACTAGCGGGTTAAACATTCAGTACTTC.

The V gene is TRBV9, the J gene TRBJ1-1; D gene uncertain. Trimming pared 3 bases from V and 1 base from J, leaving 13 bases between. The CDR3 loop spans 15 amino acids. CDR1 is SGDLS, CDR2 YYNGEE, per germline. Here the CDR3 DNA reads TGTGCCAGCAGCGGATTGGGCAGACCGAACACTGAAGCTTTCTTT. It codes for CASSGLGRPNTEAFF.

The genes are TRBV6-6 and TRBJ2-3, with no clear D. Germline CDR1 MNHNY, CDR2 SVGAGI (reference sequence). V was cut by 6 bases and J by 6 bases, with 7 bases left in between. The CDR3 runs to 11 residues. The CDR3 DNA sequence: TGTGCCAGCAGCACGTTTGATACGCAGTATTTT. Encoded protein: CASSTFDTQYF.

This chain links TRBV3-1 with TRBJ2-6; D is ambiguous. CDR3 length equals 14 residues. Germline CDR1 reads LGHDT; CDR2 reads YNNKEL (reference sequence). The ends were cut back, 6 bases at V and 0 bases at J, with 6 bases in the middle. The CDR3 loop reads CASSVSSGANVLTF. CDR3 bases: TGTGCCAGCAGTGTAAGCTCTGGGGCCAACGTCCTGACTTTC.

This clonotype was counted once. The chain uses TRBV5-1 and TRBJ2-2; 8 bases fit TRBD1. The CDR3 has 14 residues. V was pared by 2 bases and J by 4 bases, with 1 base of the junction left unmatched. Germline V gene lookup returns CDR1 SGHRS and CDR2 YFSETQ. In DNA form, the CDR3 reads TGCGCCAGCAGCTTTACAGGGGGCACCGGGGAGCTGTTTTTT. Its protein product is CASSFTGGTGELFF.

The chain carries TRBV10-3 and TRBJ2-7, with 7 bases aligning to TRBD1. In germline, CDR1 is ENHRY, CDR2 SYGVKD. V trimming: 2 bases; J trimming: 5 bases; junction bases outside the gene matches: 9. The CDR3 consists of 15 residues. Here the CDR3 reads CAISERQGLLHEQYF. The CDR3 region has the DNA TGTGCCATCAGTGAGAGACAGGGCCTACTCCACGAGCAGTACTTC.

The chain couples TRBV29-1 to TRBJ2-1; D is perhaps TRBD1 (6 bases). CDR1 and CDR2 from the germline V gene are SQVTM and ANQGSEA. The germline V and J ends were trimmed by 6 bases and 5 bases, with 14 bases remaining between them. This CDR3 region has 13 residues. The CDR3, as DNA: TGCAGCGTAACAGGGAGAGTGGACAATGAGCAGTTCTTC. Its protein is CSVTGRVDNEQFF.

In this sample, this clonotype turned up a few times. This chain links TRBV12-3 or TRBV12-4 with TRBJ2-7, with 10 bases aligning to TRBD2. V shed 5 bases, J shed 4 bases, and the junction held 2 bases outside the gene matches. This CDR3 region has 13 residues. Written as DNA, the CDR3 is TGTGCCAGCAGTCAGCGGGAGGGTTACGAGCAGTACTTC. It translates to CASSQREGYEQYF.

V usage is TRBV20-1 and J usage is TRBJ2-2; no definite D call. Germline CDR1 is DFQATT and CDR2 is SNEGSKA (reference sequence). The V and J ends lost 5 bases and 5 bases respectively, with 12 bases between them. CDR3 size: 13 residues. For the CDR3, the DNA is TGCAGTGCTGTGCTTAGAAGGACCGGGGAGCTGTTTTTT. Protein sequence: CSAVLRRTGELFF.

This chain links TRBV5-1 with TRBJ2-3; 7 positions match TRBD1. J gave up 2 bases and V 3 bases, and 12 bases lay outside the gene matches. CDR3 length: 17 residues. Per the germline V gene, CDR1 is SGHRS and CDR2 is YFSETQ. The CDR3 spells CASSSFRGQVLTDTQYF. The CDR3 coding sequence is TGCGCCAGCAGCTCGTTCCGCGGACAGGTCCTCACAGATACGCAGTATTTT.

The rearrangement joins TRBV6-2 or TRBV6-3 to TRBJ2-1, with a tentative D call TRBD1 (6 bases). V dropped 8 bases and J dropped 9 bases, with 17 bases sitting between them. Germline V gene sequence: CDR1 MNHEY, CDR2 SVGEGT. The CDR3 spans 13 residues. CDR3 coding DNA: TGTGCCAGCGGAGGTTTTCTAGGGGGTGAGCAGTTCTTC. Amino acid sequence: CASGGFLGGEQFF.

The CDR3 protein is CASGAEHRDTQYF. CDR3 in DNA: TGTGCCAGCGGGGCGGAGCATAGAGATACGCAGTATTTT. This chain connects TRBV7-3 to TRBJ2-3; possibly TRBD1 for D (5 bases). Germline V gives CDR1 SGHTA, CDR2 FQGTGA. The CDR3 sequence is 13 residues long. Trimming shortened V by 8 bases and J by 5 bases, and 14 bases separated the two germline ends.

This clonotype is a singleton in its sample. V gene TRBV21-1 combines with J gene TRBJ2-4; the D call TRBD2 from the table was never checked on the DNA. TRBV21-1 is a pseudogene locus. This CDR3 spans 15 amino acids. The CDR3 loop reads CASTPPVGSKNIQYF. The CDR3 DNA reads TGTGCCAGCACCCCTCCCGTCGGCTCCAAAAACATTCAGTACTTC.

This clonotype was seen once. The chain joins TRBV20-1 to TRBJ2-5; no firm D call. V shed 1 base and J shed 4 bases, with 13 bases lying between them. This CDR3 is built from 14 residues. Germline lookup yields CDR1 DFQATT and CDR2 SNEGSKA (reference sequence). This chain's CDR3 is CSARAGASRETQYF. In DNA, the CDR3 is TGCAGTGCTAGAGCGGGTGCTAGTCGAGAGACCCAGTACTTC.

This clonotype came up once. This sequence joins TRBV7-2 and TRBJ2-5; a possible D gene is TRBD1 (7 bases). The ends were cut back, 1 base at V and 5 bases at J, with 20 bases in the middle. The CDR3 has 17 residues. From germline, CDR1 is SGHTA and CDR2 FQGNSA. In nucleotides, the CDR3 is TGTGCCAGCAGCTTAGAATGGGCCCCGACAGGGAGGGAGACCCAGTACTTC. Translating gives CASSLEWAPTGRETQYF.

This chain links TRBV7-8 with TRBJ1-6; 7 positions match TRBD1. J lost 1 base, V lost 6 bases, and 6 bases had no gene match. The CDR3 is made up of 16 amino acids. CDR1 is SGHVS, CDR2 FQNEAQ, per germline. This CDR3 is CASRGAGGSYNSPLHF. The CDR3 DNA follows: TGTGCCAGCAGGGGGGCAGGGGGGTCCTATAATTCACCCCTCCACTTT.

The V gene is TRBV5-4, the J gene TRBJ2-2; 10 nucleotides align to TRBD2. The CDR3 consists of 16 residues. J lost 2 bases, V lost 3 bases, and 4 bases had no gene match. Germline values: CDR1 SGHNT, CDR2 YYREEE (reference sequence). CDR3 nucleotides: TGTGCCAGCAGCTACGGACTAGCGGTCAACACCGGGGAGCTGTTTTTT. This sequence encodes CASSYGLAVNTGELFF.

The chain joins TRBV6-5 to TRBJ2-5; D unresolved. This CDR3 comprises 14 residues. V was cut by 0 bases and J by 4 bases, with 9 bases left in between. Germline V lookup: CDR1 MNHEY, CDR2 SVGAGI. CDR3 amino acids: CASSYSGLGETQYF. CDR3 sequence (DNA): TGTGCCAGCAGTTACTCGGGATTGGGAGAGACCCAGTACTTC.

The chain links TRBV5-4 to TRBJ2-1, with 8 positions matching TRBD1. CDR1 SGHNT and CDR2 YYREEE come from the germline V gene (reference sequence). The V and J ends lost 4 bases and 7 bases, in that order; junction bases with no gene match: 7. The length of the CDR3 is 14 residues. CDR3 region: CASSDGQGRNEQFF. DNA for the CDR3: TGTGCCAGCAGCGATGGACAGGGTAGGAATGAGCAGTTCTTC.

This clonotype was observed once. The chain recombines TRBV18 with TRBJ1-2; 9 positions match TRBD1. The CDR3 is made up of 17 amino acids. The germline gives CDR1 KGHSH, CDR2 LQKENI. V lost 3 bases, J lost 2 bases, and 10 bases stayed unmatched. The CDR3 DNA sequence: TGTGCCAGCTCACCGGGACAGGGTACGAGGGCAAACTATGGCTACACCTTC. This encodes CASSPGQGTRANYGYTF.

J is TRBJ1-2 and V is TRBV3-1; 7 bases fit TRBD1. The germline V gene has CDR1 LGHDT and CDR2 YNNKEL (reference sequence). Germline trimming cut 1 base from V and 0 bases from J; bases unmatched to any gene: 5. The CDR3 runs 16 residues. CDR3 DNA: TGTGCCAGCAGCCAAGGAGGGGGCTGGGCTAACTATGGCTACACCTTC. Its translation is CASSQGGGWANYGYTF.

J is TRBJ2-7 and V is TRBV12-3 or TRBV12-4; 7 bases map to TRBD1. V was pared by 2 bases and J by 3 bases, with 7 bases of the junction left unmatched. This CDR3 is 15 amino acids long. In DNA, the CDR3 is TGTGCCAGCAGTTTAAGGCAGGGGGTTTTCTACGAGCAGTACTTC. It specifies CASSLRQGVFYEQYF.